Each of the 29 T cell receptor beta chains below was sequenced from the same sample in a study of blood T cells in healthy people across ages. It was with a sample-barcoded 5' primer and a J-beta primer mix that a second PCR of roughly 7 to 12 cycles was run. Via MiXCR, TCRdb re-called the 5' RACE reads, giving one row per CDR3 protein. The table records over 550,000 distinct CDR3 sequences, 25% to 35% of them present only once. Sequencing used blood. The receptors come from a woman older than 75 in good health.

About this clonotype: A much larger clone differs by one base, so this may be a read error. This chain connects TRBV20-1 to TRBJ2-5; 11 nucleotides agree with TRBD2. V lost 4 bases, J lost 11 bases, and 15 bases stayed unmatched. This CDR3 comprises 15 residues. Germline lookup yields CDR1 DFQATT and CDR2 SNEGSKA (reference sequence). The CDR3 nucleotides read TGCAGTGCTACCCCGCGACTAGCGGGGCGGAATGAGCAGTACTTC. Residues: CSATPRLAGRNEQYF.

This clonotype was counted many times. CDR3: CASSISGGASETQYF. The CDR3 DNA reads TGCGCCAGCAGCATAAGCGGGGGGGCTTCAGAGACCCAGTACTTC. The rearrangement uses TRBV5-1 and TRBJ2-5; TRBD2 matches at 10 bases. This CDR3 region has 15 residues. Germline lookup yields CDR1 SGHRS and CDR2 YFSETQ. V lost 4 bases to trimming and J lost 4 bases; unmatched junction nucleotides: 7.

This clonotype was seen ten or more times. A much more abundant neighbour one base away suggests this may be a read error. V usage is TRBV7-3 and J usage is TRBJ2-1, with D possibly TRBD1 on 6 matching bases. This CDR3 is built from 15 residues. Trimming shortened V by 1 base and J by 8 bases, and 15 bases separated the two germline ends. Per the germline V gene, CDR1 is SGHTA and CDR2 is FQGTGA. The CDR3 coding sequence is TGTGCCAGCAGCTTAAGGAGCAGGGGAAGTGATGAGCAGTTCTTC. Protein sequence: CASSLRSRGSDEQFF.

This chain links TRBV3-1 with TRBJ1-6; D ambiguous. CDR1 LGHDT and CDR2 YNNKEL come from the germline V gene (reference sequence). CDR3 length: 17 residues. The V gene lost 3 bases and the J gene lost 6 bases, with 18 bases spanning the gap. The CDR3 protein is CASSQLLQTGVNSPLHF. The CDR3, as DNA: TGTGCCAGCAGCCAGCTTTTGCAGACGGGTGTTAATTCACCCCTCCACTTT.

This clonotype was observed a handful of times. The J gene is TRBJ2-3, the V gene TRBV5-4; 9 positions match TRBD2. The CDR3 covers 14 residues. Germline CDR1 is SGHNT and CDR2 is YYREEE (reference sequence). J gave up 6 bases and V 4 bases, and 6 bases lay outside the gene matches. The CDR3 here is CASSAGGPRDTQYF. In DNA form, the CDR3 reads TGTGCCAGCAGCGCGGGGGGGCCGCGGGATACGCAGTATTTT.

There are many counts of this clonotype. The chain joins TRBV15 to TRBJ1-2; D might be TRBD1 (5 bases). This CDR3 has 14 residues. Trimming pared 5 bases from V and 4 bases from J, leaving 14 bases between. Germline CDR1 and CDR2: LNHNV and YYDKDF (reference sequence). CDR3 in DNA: TGTGCCACCAGCGGGGGTTTGCAGTTCTATGGCTACACCTTC. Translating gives CATSGGLQFYGYTF.

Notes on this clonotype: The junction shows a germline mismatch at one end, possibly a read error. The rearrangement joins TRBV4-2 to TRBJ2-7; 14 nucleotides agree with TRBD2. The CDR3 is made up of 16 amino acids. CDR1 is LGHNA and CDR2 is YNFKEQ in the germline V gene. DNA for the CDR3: TGTGCCAGCGGCCAAGATGGACTAGCGGGGGGTGGTGAGCAGTACTTC. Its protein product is CASGQDGLAGGGEQYF.

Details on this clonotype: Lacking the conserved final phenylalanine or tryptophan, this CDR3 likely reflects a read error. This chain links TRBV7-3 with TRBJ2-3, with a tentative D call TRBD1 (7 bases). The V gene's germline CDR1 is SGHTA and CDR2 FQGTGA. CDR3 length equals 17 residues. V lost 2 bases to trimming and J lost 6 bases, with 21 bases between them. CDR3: CASSLSPPSEGADTQYY. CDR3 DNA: TGTGCCAGCAGCTTATCACCGCCTAGCGAGGGGGCGGATACGCAGTATTAT.

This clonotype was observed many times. In DNA form, the CDR3 reads TGCAGCGTTGACCAGGGCGGGACTGAAGCTTTCTTT. This encodes CSVDQGGTEAFF. The gene calls are TRBV29-1 and TRBJ1-1; perhaps TRBD1 as D (5 bases). Between the trimmed V and J ends, which lost 3 bases and 5 bases, there was a span of 10 bases. The length of the CDR3 is 12 residues. Germline V gene data show CDR1 as SQVTM and CDR2 as ANQGSEA.

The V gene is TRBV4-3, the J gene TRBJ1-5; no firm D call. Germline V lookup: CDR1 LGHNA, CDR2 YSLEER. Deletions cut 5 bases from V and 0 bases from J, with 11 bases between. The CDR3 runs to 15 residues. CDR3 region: CASSRDGYSNQPQHF. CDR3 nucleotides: TGCGCCAGCAGCAGGGATGGATATAGCAATCAGCCCCAGCATTTT.

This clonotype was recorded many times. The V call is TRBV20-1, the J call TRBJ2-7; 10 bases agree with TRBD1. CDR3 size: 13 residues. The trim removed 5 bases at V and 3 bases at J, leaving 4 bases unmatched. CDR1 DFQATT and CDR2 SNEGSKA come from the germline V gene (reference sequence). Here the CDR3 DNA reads TGCAGTGCTGGGGGACAGGGGAACTACGAGCAGTACTTC. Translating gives CSAGGQGNYEQYF.

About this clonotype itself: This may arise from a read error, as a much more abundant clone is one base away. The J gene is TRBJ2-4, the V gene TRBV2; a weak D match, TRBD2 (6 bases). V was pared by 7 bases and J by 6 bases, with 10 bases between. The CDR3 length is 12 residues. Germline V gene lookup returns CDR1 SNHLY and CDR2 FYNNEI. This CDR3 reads CASTHGGNIQYF. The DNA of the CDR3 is TGTGCCAGCACTCACGGGGGAAACATTCAGTACTTC.

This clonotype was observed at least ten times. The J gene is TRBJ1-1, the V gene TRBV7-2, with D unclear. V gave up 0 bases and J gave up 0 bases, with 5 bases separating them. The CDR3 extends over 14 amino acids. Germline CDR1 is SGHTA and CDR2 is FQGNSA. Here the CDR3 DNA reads TGTGCCAGCAGCTTAGCGCTGATGAACACTGAAGCTTTCTTT. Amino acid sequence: CASSLALMNTEAFF.

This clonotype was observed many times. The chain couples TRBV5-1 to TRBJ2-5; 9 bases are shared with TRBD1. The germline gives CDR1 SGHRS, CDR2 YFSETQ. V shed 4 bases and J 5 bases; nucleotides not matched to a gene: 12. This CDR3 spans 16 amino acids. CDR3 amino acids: CASSLNVQGAGETQYF. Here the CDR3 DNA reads TGCGCCAGCAGCCTAAACGTACAGGGGGCAGGGGAGACCCAGTACTTC.

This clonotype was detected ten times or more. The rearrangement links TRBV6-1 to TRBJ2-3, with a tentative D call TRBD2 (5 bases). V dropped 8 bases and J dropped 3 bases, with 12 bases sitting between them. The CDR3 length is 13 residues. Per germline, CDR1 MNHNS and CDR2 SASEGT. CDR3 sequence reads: CASGLAGTDTQYF. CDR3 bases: TGTGCCAGCGGCTTGGCGGGTACAGATACGCAGTATTTT.

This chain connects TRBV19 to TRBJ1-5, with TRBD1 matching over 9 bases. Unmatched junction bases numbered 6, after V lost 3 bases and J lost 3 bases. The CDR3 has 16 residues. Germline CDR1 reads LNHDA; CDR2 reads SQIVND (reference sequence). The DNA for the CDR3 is TGTGCCAGTAGTATGATTGACAGGGGGAACAATCAGCCCCAGCATTTT. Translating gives CASSMIDRGNNQPQHF.

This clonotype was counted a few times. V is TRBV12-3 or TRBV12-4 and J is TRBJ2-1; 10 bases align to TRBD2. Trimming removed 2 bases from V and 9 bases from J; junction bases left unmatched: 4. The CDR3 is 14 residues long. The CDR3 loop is CASSLNSGGFEQFF. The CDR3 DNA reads TGTGCCAGCAGTTTAAATAGCGGGGGGTTTGAGCAGTTCTTC.

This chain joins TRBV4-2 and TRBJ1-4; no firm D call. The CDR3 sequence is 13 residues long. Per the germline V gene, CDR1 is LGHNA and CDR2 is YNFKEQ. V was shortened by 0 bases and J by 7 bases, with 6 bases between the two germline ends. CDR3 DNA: TGTGCCAGCAGCCAAGATAAGGGTGAAAAACTGTTTTTT. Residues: CASSQDKGEKLFF.

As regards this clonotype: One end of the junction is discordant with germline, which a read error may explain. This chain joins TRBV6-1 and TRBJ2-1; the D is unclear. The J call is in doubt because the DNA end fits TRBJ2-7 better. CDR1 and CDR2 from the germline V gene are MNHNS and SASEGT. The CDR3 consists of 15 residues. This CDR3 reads CVSSEGRSSYNEQYF. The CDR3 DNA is TGTGTCAGCAGTGAAGGGCGGAGCTCCTACAATGAGCAGTACTTC.

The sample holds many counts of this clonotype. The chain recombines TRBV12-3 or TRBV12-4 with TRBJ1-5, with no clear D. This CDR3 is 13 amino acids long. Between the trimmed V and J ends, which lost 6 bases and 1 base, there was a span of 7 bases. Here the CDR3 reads CASRGQSNQPQHF. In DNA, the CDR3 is TGTGCCAGCAGGGGTCAAAGCAATCAGCCCCAGCATTTT.

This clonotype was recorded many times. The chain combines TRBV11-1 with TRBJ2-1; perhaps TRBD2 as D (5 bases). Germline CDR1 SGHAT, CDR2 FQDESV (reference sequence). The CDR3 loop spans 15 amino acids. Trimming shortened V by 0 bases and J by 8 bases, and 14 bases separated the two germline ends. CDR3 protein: CASSLAPNGVDEQFF. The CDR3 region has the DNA TGTGCCAGCAGCTTAGCCCCAAACGGGGTCGATGAGCAGTTCTTC.

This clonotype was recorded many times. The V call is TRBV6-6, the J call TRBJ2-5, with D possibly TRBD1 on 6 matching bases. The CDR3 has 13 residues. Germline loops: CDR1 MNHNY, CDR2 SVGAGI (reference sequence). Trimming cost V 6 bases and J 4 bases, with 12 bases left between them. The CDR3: CASRPTGPETQYF. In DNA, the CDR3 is TGTGCCAGCAGACCCACAGGGCCAGAGACCCAGTACTTC.

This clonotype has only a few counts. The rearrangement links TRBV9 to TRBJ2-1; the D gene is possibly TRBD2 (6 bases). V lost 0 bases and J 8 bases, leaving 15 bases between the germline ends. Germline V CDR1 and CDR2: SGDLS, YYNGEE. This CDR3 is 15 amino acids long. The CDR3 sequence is CASSVAEGKGYEQFF. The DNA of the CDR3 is TGTGCCAGCAGCGTAGCGGAGGGTAAGGGTTATGAGCAGTTCTTC.

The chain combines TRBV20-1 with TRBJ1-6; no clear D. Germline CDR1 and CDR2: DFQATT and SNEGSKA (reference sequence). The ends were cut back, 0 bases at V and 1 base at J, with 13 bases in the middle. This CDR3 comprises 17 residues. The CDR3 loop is CSARDPWTNSYNSPLHF. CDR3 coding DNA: TGCAGTGCTAGAGATCCTTGGACCAATTCCTATAATTCACCCCTCCACTTT.

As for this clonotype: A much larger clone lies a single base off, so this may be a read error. The CDR3 sequence is CASRDDPTDTQYF. The CDR3, as DNA: TGTGCCAGCAGGGACGACCCCACAGATACGCAGTATTTT. The V and J genes are TRBV6-1 and TRBJ2-3, with no clear D. The CDR3 is 13 residues long. Germline values: CDR1 MNHNS, CDR2 SASEGT. Trimming cost V 6 bases and J 2 bases, with 9 bases left between them.

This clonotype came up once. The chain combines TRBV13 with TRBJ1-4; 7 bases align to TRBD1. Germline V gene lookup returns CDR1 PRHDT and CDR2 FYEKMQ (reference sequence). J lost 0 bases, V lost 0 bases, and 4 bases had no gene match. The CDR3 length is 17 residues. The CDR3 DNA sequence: TGTGCCAGCAGCTTAGGCTGGGGACAGTCAACTAATGAAAAACTGTTTTTT. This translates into CASSLGWGQSTNEKLFF.

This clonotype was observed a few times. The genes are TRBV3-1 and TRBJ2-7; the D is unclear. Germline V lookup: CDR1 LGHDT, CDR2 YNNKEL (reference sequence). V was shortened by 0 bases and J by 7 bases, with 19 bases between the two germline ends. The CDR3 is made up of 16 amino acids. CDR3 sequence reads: CASSQDILGQNNEQYF. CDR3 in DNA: TGTGCCAGCAGCCAAGACATACTGGGCCAAAACAATGAGCAGTACTTC.

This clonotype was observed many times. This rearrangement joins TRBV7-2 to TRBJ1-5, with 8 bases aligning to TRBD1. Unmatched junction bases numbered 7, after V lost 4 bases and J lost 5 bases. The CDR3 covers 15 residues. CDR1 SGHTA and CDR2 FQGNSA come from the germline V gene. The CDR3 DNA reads TGTGCCAGCAGCTGGGGGACAGGCCGGGATCAGCCCCAGCATTTT. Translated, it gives CASSWGTGRDQPQHF.

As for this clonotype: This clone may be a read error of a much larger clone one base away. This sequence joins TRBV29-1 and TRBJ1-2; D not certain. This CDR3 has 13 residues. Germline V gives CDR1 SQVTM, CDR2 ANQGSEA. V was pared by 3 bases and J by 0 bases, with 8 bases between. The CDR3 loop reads CSVESGSNYGYTF. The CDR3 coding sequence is TGCAGCGTTGAGTCGGGTTCTAACTATGGCTACACCTTC.